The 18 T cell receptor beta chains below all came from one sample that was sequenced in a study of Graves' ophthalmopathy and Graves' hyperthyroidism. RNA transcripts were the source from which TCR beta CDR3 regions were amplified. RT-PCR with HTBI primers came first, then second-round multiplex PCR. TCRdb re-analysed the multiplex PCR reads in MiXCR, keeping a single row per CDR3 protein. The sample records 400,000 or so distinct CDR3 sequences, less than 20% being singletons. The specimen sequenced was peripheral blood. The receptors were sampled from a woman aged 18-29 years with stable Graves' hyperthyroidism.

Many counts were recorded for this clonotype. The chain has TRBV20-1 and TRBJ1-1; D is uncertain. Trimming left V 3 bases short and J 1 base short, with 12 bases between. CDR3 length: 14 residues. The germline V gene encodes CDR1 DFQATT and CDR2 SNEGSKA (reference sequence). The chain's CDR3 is CSARTWVPNTEAFF. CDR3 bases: TGCAGTGCTAGGACCTGGGTCCCGAACACTGAAGCTTTCTTT.

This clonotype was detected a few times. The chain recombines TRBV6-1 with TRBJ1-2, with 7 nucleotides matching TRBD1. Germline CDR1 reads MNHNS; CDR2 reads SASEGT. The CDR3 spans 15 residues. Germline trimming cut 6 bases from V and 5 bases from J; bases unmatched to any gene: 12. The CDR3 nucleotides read TGTGCCAGCAGCCCAGAGGACAGGAGCCCTTATGGCTACACCTTC. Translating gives CASSPEDRSPYGYTF.

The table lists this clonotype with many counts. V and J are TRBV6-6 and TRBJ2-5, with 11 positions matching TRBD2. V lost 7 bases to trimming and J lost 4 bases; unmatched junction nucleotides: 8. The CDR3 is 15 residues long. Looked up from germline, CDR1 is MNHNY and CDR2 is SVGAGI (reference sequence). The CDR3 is CASTPAGTSGETQYF. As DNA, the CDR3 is TGTGCCAGCACCCCGGCCGGGACTAGCGGAGAGACCCAGTACTTC.

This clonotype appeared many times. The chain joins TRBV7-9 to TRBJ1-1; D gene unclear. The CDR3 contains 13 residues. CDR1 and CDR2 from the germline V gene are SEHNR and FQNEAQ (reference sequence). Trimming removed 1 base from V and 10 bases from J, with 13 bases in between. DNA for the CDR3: TGTGCCAGCAGCTTAGACGGCAAAGGTGGAGCTTTCTTT. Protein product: CASSLDGKGGAFF.

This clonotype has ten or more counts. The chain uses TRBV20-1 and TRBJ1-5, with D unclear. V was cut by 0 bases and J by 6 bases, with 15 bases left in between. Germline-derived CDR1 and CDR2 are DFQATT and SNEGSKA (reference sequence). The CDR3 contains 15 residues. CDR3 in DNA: TGCAGTGCTAGAGATCGGACTCCTGGGAGTCAGCCCCAGCATTTT. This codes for CSARDRTPGSQPQHF.

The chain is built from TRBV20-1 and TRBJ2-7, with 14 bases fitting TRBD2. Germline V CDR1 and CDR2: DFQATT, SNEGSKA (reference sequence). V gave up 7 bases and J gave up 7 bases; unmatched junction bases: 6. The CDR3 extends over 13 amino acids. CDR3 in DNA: TGCAGTGATGGACTAGCGGGAGGAGGAGAGCAGTACTTC. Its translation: CSDGLAGGGEQYF.

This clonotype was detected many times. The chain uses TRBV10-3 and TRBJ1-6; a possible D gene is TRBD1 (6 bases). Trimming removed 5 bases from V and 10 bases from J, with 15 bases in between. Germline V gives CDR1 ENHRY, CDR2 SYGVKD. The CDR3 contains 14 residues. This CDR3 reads CAISSGQLGSPLHF. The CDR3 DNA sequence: TGTGCCATCAGTTCCGGACAGCTTGGGTCACCCCTCCACTTT.

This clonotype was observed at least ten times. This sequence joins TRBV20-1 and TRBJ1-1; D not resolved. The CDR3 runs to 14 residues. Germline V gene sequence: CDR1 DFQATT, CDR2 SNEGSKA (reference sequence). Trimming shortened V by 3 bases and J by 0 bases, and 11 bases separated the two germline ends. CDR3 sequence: CSASKGQMNTEAFF. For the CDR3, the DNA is TGCAGTGCTAGTAAGGGCCAGATGAACACTGAAGCTTTCTTT.

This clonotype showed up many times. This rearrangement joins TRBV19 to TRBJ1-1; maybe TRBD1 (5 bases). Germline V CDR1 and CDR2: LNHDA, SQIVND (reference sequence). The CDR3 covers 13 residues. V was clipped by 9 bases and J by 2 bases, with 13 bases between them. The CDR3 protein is CASSSQGNTEAFF. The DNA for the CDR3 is TGTGCCAGCAGCTCCCAGGGTAACACTGAAGCTTTCTTT.

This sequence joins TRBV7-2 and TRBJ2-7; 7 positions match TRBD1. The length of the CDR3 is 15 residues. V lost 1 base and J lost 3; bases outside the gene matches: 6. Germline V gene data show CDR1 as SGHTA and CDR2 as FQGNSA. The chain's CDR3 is CASSLGGTALYEQYF. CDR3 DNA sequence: TGTGCCAGCAGCTTAGGGGGGACAGCCCTCTACGAGCAGTACTTC.

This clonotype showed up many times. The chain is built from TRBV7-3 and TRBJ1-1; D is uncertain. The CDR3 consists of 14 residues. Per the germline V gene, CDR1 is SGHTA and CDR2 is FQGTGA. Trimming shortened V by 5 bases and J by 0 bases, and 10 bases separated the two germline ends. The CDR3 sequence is CASSPSGVNTEAFF. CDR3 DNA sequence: TGTGCCAGCAGCCCCTCCGGGGTGAACACTGAAGCTTTCTTT.

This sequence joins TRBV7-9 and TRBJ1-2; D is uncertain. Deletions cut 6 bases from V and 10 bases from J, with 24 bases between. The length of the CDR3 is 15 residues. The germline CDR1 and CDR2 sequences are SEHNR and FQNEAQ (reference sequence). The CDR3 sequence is CASRATTWTGIDYTF. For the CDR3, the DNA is TGTGCCAGCAGAGCAACTACTTGGACGGGAATTGACTACACCTTC.

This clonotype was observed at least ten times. As DNA, the CDR3 is TGCAGCGTTGGCCCGACTAGCGGGGGGGACGAGCAGTACTTC. This codes for CSVGPTSGGDEQYF. The J gene is TRBJ2-7, the V gene TRBV29-1; 14 nucleotides align to TRBD2. The CDR3 extends over 14 amino acids. The V gene's germline CDR1 is SQVTM and CDR2 ANQGSEA. V shed 4 bases, J shed 5 bases, and the junction held 4 bases outside the gene matches.

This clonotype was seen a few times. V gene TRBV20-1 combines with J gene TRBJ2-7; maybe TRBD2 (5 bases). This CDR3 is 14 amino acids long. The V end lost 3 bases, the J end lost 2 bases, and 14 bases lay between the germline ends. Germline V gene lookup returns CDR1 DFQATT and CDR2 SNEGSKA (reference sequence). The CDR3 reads CSASSSSPTYEQYF. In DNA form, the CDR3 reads TGCAGTGCTAGCAGTTCTAGCCCTACCTACGAGCAGTACTTC.

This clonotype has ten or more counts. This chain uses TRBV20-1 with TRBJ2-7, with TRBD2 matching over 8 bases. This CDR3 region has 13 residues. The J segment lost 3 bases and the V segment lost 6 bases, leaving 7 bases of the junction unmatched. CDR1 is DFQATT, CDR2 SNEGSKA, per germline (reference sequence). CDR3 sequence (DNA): TGCAGTGCGCGGGGGCGGGAGGACTACGAGCAGTACTTC. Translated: CSARGREDYEQYF.

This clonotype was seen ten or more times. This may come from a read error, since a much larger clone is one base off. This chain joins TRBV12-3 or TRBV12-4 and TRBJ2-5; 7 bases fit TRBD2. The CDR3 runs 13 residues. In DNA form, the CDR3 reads TGTGCCAGCAGTCTTAGCGGGCGAGAGACCAAGTACTTC. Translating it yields CASSLSGRETKYF.

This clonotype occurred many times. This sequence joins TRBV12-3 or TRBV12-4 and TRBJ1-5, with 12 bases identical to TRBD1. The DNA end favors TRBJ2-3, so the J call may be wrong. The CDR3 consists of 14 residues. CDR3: CASRGQGANQPQYF. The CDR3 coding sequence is TGTGCCAGCCGGGGACAGGGGGCGAATCAGCCCCAGTATTTT.

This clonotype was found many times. The CDR3 DNA reads as TGTGCCAGCAGAGGAACCGGGACACCCTACGAGCAGTACTTC. Encoded protein: CASRGTGTPYEQYF. The chain employs TRBV12-3 or TRBV12-4 and TRBJ2-7; perhaps TRBD1 as D (6 bases). Trimming took 6 bases from V and 2 from J, leaving 14 bases between them. The CDR3 length is 14 residues.